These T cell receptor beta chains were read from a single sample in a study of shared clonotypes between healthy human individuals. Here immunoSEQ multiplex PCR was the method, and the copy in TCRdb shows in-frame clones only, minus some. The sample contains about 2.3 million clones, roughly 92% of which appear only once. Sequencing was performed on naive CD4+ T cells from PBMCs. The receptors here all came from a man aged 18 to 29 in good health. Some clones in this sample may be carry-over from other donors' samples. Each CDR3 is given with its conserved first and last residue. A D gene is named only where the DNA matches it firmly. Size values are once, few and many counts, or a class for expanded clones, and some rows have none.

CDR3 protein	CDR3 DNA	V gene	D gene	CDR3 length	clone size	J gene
CASSSYLNTEAFF	TGTGCCAGCAGCTCTTATCTGAACACTGAAGCTTTCTTT	TRBV7-9	.	13	few	TRBJ1-1
CASSFSSGTYEQYF	TGTGCCAGCAGCTTTTCTAGCGGAACGTACGAGCAGTACTTC	TRBV7-2	TRBD2	14	.	TRBJ2-7
CSVDRDTDTQYF	TGCAGCGTCGACAGGGACACAGATACGCAGTATTTT	TRBV29-1	TRBD1	12	.	TRBJ2-3
CASRPENTRTYGYTF	TGTGCCAGCAGACCAGAGAATACGCGGACCTATGGCTACACCTTC	TRBV7-2	.	15	.	TRBJ1-2
CASSFTNTDTQYF	TGTGCCAGCAGCTTTACCAACACAGATACGCAGTATTTT	TRBV7-3	.	13	.	TRBJ2-3
CASSSRDSSYEQYF	TGTGCCAGCAGCTCCAGGGACAGCTCCTACGAGCAGTACTTC	TRBV11-2	TRBD1	14	.	TRBJ2-7
CASSPDSGRGSYGYTF	TGTGCCAGCTCACCGGATTCGGGCAGGGGATCCTATGGCTACACCTTC	TRBV18	.	16	.	TRBJ1-2
CASGSVQGFAGGLDTGELFF	TGTGCTAGTGGCTCAGTACAGGGGTTTGCGGGAGGGCTTGACACCGGGGAGCTGTTTTTT	TRBV12-5	TRBD2	20	.	TRBJ2-2
CASSLTLGQGSAGELFF	TGTGCCAGCAGCTTAACTCTGGGACAGGGAAGTGCCGGGGAGCTGTTTTTT	TRBV7-3	TRBD1	17	.	TRBJ2-2
CASSPGYGTEGIGNTIYF	TGTGCCAGCAGCCCAGGATACGGGACGGAGGGGATCGGAAACACCATATATTTT	TRBV7-9	.	18	.	TRBJ1-3
CASSFPRDRGFRETQYF	TGTGCCAGCAGCTTCCCCCGGGACAGGGGGTTCCGTGAGACCCAGTACTTC	TRBV7-2	TRBD1	17	.	TRBJ2-5
CAIRKDRTNTEAFF	TGTGCCATCAGGAAGGACAGGACGAACACTGAAGCTTTCTTT	TRBV10-3	TRBD1	14	.	TRBJ1-1
CASSYSGLSNTEAFF	TGTGCCAGCAGTTACTCGGGACTTTCGAACACTGAAGCTTTCTTT	TRBV6-5	.	15	.	TRBJ1-1
CASLTSSSGNTIYF	TGTGCCAGCCTGACATCGAGCTCTGGAAACACCATATATTTT	TRBV28	.	14	.	TRBJ1-3
CASSLGDSKNTGELFF	TGCGCCAGCAGTCTCGGGGACAGTAAGAACACCGGGGAGCTGTTTTTT	TRBV23-1	TRBD1	16	.	TRBJ2-2
CASSRPHSYGYTF	TGTGCCAGCAGCCGACCCCACAGCTATGGCTACACCTTC	TRBV6-5	.	13	.	TRBJ1-2
CASSFAGKLFF	TGTGCCAGCAGCTTCGCCGGGAAACTGTTTTTT	TRBV7-9	.	11	.	TRBJ1-4
CASSRDWREQFF	TGTGCCAGCAGCCGTGATTGGCGGGAGCAGTTCTTC	TRBV7-8	.	12	.	TRBJ2-1
CATSPSLSLYLGGYTF	TGTGCCACCAGCCCAAGTTTGAGCCTCTACCTCGGGGGCTACACCTTC	TRBV15	.	16	.	TRBJ1-2
CASSYSATQETQYF	TGTGCCAGCAGTTACTCTGCGACACAAGAGACCCAGTACTTC	TRBV6-5	.	14	.	TRBJ2-5
CASSLRSTGTLTGNTIYF	TGTGCCAGCAGCCTCCGTTCCACCGGGACGCTGACTGGAAACACCATATATTTT	TRBV4-2	.	18	.	TRBJ1-3
CASSKKRPNQGEQYF	TGTGCCAGCAGCAAGAAAAGGCCGAATCAGGGCGAGCAGTACTTC	TRBV5-6	.	15	.	TRBJ2-7
CASSSGGTTTDTQYF	TGCGCCAGCAGCTCTGGGGGTACAACCACAGATACGCAGTATTTT	TRBV5-1	.	15	.	TRBJ2-3
CASSRGELFF	TGTGCCAGCAGCCGCGGGGAGCTGTTTTTT	TRBV7-9	.	10	.	TRBJ2-2
CASSQEGTGFEGPQHF	TGCGCCAGCAGCCAAGAAGGGACAGGGTTCGAGGGGCCCCAGCATTTT	TRBV4-1	TRBD1	16	.	TRBJ1-5
CASSPPGSWGEQYF	TGTGCCAGCAGCCCCCCCGGGTCGTGGGGCGAGCAGTACTTC	TRBV5-6	.	14	.	TRBJ2-7
CASSLSGQGGQPQHF	TGTGCCAGCAGTCTGTCAGGACAGGGCGGGCAGCCCCAGCATTTT	TRBV28	TRBD1	15	.	TRBJ1-5
CASSELASTDTQYF	TGCGCCAGCAGTGAGTTGGCCAGCACAGATACGCAGTATTTT	TRBV10-1	.	14	.	TRBJ2-3
CASREVGNEQFF	TGTGCCAGCAGGGAGGTAGGCAATGAGCAGTTCTTC	TRBV5-4	.	12	.	TRBJ2-1
CAISERGTSGSRGGTDTQYF	TGTGCCATCAGTGAGAGGGGGACTAGCGGGAGTCGCGGGGGCACAGATACGCAGTATTTT	TRBV10-3	TRBD2	20	.	TRBJ2-3
CASSQGSHQETQYF	TGTGCCAGCTCACAAGGGAGCCATCAAGAGACCCAGTACTTC	TRBV18	.	14	.	TRBJ2-5
CASSPRGTSMSEETQYF	TGTGCCAGCAGCCCTAGGGGGACCTCGATGTCTGAAGAGACCCAGTACTTC	TRBV9	.	17	.	TRBJ2-5
CSVVARASGNTIYF	TGCAGCGTTGTAGCACGGGCCTCTGGAAACACCATATATTTT	TRBV29-1	.	14	.	TRBJ1-3
CASRRIGGGSYTQYF	TGTGCCAGCAGGAGAATAGGGGGGGGCAGCTATACGCAGTATTTT	TRBV28	.	15	.	TRBJ2-3
CASSQDVPLAGEADTQYF	TGTGCCAGCAGCCAAGATGTCCCGCTAGCGGGAGAGGCAGATACGCAGTATTTT	TRBV4-2	TRBD2	18	.	TRBJ2-3
CASSPEDGTGELFF	TGTGCCAGCAGTCCTGAGGATGGTACCGGGGAGCTGTTTTTT	TRBV11-3	.	14	.	TRBJ2-2
CASSLATGGETQYF	TGTGCCAGCAGCTTGGCGACAGGGGGAGAGACCCAGTACTTC	TRBV5-6	TRBD1	14	.	TRBJ2-5
CASSKGTEGAYNEQFF	TGTGCCAGCAGCAAAGGTACCGAGGGGGCCTACAATGAGCAGTTCTTC	TRBV21-1	.	16	.	TRBJ2-1
CASSLTGLIAKNIQYF	TGTGCCAGCAGTTTAACCGGACTAATAGCCAAAAACATTCAGTACTTC	TRBV28	.	16	.	TRBJ2-4
CASSPTPIGLAGEQYF	TGTGCCAGCAGCCCCACACCCATCGGACTAGCTGGCGAGCAGTACTTC	TRBV7-7	TRBD2	16	.	TRBJ2-7
CASKGAREAGELFF	TGTGCCAGCAAGGGGGCGCGGGAAGCCGGGGAGCTGTTTTTT	TRBV6-1	.	14	.	TRBJ2-2
CASSLDGSDDEQFF	TGTGCCAGCAGCTTGGATGGGAGCGACGATGAGCAGTTCTTC	TRBV5-4	.	14	.	TRBJ2-1
CASSQDRASGSLNEQFF	TGTGCCAGCAGCCAAGATCGGGCTAGCGGGTCCCTGAATGAGCAGTTCTTC	TRBV14	TRBD2	17	once	TRBJ2-1
CASSLGAQGRVSEQYF	TGTGCCAGCAGCTTAGGAGCTCAGGGGCGCGTCTCCGAGCAGTACTTC	TRBV7-2	.	16	.	TRBJ2-7